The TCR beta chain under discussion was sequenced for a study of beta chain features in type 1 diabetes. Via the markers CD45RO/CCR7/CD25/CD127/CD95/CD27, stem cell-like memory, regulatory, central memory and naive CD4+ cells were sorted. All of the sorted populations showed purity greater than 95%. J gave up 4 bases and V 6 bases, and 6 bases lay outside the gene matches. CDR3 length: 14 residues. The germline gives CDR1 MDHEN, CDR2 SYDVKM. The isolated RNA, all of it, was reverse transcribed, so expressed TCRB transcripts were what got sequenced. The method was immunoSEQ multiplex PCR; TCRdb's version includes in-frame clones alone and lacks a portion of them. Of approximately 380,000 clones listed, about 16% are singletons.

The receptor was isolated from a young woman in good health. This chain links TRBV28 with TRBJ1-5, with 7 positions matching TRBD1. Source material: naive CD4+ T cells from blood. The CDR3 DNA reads TGTGCCAGCAGCCGCGACAGGGTGAATCAGCCCCAGCATTTT. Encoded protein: CASSRDRVNQPQHF.